This is a list of T cell receptor beta chains from one sample in a study of cytomegalovirus exposure and HLA in healthy donors. Here immunoSEQ multiplex PCR was the method, and the copy in TCRdb shows in-frame clones only, minus some. The sample totals about 70,000 clones. The sequenced material came from PBMCs. The receptors come from a female donor in good health and CMV-seropositive. Each CDR3 is given with its conserved first and last residue. The D gene is left open where the match is weak.

TRBV2	NA	TRBJ2-1	TGTGCCAGCAGTGGGGGAGCTAGCTCCTACAATGAGCAGTTCTTC	CASSGGASSYNEQFF
TRBV6-5	NA	TRBJ1-2	TGTGCCAGCAGTTACGGGGGGGACGGGAACTATGGCTACACCTTC	CASSYGGDGNYGYTF
TRBV4-3	TRBD2	TRBJ2-1	TGCGCCAGCAGCCCCGTCGCCGGCGGGAGCTCCTACAATGAGCAGTTCTTC	CASSPVAGGSSYNEQFF
TRBV2	TRBD2	TRBJ2-2	TGTGCCAGTGGGACTAGCGGGAGGTGGACCGGGGAGCTGTTTTTT	CASGTSGRWTGELFF
TRBV7-6	TRBD1	TRBJ2-7	TGTGCCAGCAGCTTAGGCAGGGGGAGCCACGAGCAGTACTTC	CASSLGRGSHEQYF
TRBV9	NA	TRBJ2-5	TGTGCCAGCAGCCCTCAGGGGAGGGGCCCAGAGACCCAGTACTTC	CASSPQGRGPETQYF
TRBV28	NA	TRBJ2-7	TGTGCCAGCAGCTCAGGGGTAACCTACGAGCAGTACTTC	CASSSGVTYEQYF
TRBV28	TRBD1	TRBJ2-7	TGTGCCAGCTCGACAGGGGGGACAGAAGAGCAGTACTTC	CASSTGGTEEQYF
TRBV7-9	TRBD1	TRBJ1-4	TGTGCCAGCAGCTTGACCGTAGGGGGCAAGTGGGAAAAACTGTTTTTT	CASSLTVGGKWEKLFF
TRBV6-5	NA	TRBJ2-1	TGTGCCAGCAGTTATCAGGGAAGGGATACTGAGCAGTTCTTC	CASSYQGRDTEQFF
TRBV18	NA	TRBJ1-2	TGTGCCAGCGCGGGGGGACCCGAGATCTTATATGGCTACACCTTC	CASAGGPEILYGYTF
TRBV28	TRBD2	TRBJ2-7	TGTGCCAGCAGTTTTCTAGCGGGAGCCGCCTACGAGCAGTACTTC	CASSFLAGAAYEQYF
TRBV5-1	NA	TRBJ1-1	TGCGCCAGCAGCGGGACGACAGGCGGGAACACTGAAGCTTTCTTT	CASSGTTGGNTEAFF
TRBV11-2	NA	TRBJ2-7	TGTGCCAGCAGGGGTACCGGGGGATACGAGCAGTACTTC	CASRGTGGYEQYF
TRBV6-1	TRBD2	TRBJ2-5	TGTGCCAGCAGTGAAGGCCTAGCGGGCCTCCAAGAGACCCAGTACTTC	CASSEGLAGLQETQYF
TRBV7-9	NA	TRBJ1-1	TGTGCCAGCAGCCAGGTGAACACTGAAGCTTTCTTT	CASSQVNTEAFF
TRBV7-9	NA	TRBJ2-3	TGTGCCAGCAGCTTTCAGAGCACAGATACGCAGTATTTT	CASSFQSTDTQYF
TRBV7-2	NA	TRBJ1-2	TGTGCCAGCAGCCCCTCACAGGACTATGGCTACACCTTC	CASSPSQDYGYTF
TRBV10-1	TRBD2	TRBJ2-1	TGCGCCAGCAGTCCTAGCGGGAGCTATGAGCAGTTCTTC	CASSPSGSYEQFF
TRBV5-1	NA	TRBJ2-1	TGCGCCAGCGGGGAGTCTAGCGCTCGTGGTGAGCAGTTCTTC	CASGESSARGEQFF